This T cell receptor beta chain was documented in a study of blood T cell repertoires in COVID-19. At the level of the study: Donors in the United States, Italy and Spain gave samples during acute or convalescent COVID-19. PBMCs, B-cell-depleted T cells, or T cells provided the cDNA or gDNA that made up the material.

Methods used by the authors: Nucleated cell number was recorded as an estimate derived from reference gene primer amplification. Produced via immunoSEQ multiplex PCR; TCRdb's table is partial and in-frame only. That table furnishes V, J and clone size, whereas the DNA furnished D and trimming. The sample includes some 150,000 clones, about 86% seen only once; the top ten take around 8.6%. CDR1 is LGHNA, CDR2 YSLEER, per germline. The J segment lost 3 bases and the V segment lost 8 bases, leaving 9 bases of the junction unmatched. This CDR3 is built from 14 residues. V is TRBV4-3 and J is TRBJ2-7; 8 nucleotides align to TRBD2. The sequence was collected from a woman aged 50 to 60 with active or convalescent COVID-19. Sequencing was carried out using peripheral blood. Written as DNA, the CDR3 is TGCGCCAGCGTAGTACCGGGACTAGTCTACGAGCAGTACTTC. This codes for CASVVPGLVYEQYF.